This TCR beta chain was recorded in a study of T-cell memory formation after mild COVID-19 (dated by TCRdb to the early 2020s). About the full investigation: Most TCR sequence clusters were specific to one of the two donors. T-cell clones expanding and contracting after mild COVID-19 in a couple of donors were tracked by longitudinal TCRalpha and TCRbeta repertoire sequencing. The cohort comprised two young, previously healthy adult volunteers, one female and one male. Study-level results and caveats: Whether the second-wave clones peaking on day 37 were SARS-CoV-2 specific was not confirmed. Clones contracting from day 15 to 85 had balanced CD4/CD8 phenotypes, while a second wave expanding from day 15 to 37 was biased towards CD4+. Some responding clones were detected in pre-infection memory, suggesting pre-existing cross-reactive memory T cells joined the SARS-CoV-2 response. Only two mild cases were covered by the study, and larger cohorts that include severe cases with pre-infection samples were considered necessary. Contracting CD4+ clones turned up mainly in the CM and EM memory subsets, whereas EMRA was where CD8+ clones were enriched.

From V the trimming removes 3 bases and from J it removes 5 bases, while the gene matches leave 14 bases of the junction unaccounted for. The CDR3, from cysteine to phenylalanine, totals 17 residues. Only CDR3 DNA remains: 51 bases, in frame from the first base. CDR1 is given as SGDLS and CDR2 as YYNGEE, both from the germline V gene. Sequencing used an Illumina NovaSeq 6000. TCRalpha and TCRbeta cDNA libraries were built by 5'RACE with constant-segment primers, adding sample barcodes and unique molecular identifiers. RNA was extracted from every sample with Trizol reagent. Library amplification was performed in two PCR steps, and a second sample barcode and Illumina TruSeq adapters were introduced in the second step. Sequencing of the libraries was done on an Illumina NovaSeq, producing 2 x 150 bp paired-end reads. From the authors' description of their analysis: The reads were demultiplexed and collapsed into UMI-guided consensus sequences using migec v1.2.7. Using mixcr v2.1.11, UMI consensuses were aligned to TRA and TRB V and J templates and then assembled into clonotypes. Expanded or contracted clonotypes were those called significant by both edgeR and NoisET, with noise models trained on biological replicates. edgeR calls used a false discovery rate-adjusted p below 0.01 and a log2 fold-change threshold of 1. As an exploratory analysis of dynamics, PCA with hierarchical clustering was applied to max-normalized trajectories of the 1000 most abundant clonotypes. Separately sequenced CD4+ and CD8+ repertoires were used to assign the CD4 or CD8 phenotype of responding clones. The raw public data were reprocessed by TCRdb itself: fastp quality trimming at Q25, MiXCR clonotype calling, in-frame beta chains only. Every distinct CDR3 protein forms one entry, paired with its most common genes and DNA. The V and J calls, along with clone size, are taken from TCRdb and not from the paper's own processing. The sample table contains over 450,000 distinct CDR3 sequences; only one count was recorded for roughly 20% of them. The ten largest clones take up under 15% of the sample.

This clonotype was seen more than once but under ten times. Its cognate antigen has yet to be identified. No quality values exist for individual bases; no much larger clone is one base distant. Ficoll-Paque density gradient centrifugation was used to isolate PBMCs. The sequenced material came from PBMCs or a T cell subset sorted from them (not recorded which). The clonotype originates from an adult woman who had mild COVID-19 (a few samples of this study predate the infection). The sample titles of this study are shuffled in the database, so cell type and time point are left out; the donor was told from shared clones. Rearrangement joined TRBV9 to TRBJ2-5; TRBD2 lines up with 9 middle nucleotides. Here is the DNA: TGTGCCAGCAGCGACTCGCGGGGGGGGGACCCGCGGGAGACCCAGTACTTC. This encodes CASSDSRGGDPRETQYF.